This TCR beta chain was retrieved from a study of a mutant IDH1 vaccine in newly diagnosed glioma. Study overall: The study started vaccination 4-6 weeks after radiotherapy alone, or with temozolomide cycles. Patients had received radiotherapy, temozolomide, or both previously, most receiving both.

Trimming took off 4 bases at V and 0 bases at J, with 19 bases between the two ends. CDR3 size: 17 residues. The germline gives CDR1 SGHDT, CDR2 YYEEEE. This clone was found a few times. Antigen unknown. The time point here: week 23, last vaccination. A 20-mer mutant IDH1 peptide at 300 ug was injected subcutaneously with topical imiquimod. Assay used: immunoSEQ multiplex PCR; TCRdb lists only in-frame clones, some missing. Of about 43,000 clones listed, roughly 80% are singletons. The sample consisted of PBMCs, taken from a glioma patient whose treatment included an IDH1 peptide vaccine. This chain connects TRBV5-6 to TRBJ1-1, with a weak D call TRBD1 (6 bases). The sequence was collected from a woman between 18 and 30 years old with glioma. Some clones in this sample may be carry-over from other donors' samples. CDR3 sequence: CASSQAGAVGMNTEAFF. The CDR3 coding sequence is TGTGCCAGCAGCCAGGCGGGGGCGGTCGGCATGAACACTGAAGCTTTCTTT.